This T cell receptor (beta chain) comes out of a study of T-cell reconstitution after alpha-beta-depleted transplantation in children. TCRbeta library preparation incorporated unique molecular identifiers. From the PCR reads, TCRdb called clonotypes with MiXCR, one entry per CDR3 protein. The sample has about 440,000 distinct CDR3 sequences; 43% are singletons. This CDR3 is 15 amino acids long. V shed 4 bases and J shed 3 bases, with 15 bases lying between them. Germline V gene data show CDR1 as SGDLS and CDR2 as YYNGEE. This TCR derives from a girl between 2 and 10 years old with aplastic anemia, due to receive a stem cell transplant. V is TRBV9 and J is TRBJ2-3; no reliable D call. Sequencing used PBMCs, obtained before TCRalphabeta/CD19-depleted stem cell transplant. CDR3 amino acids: CASSPRSRLTDTQYF. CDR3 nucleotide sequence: TGTGCCAGCAGCCCCCGGTCCCGATTGACAGATACGCAGTATTTT. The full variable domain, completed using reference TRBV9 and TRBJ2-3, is DSGVTQTPKHLITATGQRVTLRCSPRSGDLSVYWYQQSLDQGLQFLIQYYNGEERAKGNILERFSAQQFPDLHSELNLSSLELGDSALYFCASSPRSRLTDTQYFGPGTRLTVL.